Below are 18 T cell receptor beta chains sequenced from a single sample in a study of T cell repertoires in cytomegalovirus infection. TCRdb independently ran MiXCR on the reads; one entry per CDR3 protein. Altogether approximately 910,000 distinct CDR3 sequences are present, around 32% being singletons, with the ten largest covering more than 13%. These TCRs are of unknown antigen specificity. Sequenced here: cultured CD8+ T cells from PBMCs, sampled from culture after CMV antigen stimulation. Receptors were obtained from a human donor in good health (CMV status not recorded). Some clones in this sample may be carry-over from other donors' samples.

Only a few counts were recorded for this clonotype. V is TRBV19 and J is TRBJ1-5; D possibly corresponds to TRBD1 (5 bases). The CDR3 has 15 residues. Looked up from germline, CDR1 is LNHDA and CDR2 is SQIVND (reference sequence). V shed 6 bases and J shed 2 bases, with 14 bases lying between them. CDR3 nucleotide sequence: TGTGCCAGTAGATGGGGGGACGAAGGCAATCAGCCCCAGCATTTT. As protein: CASRWGDEGNQPQHF.

The chain recombines TRBV29-1 with TRBJ1-1; D not resolved. The V end was cut by 0 bases, the J end by 7 bases, with 9 bases between. The CDR3 runs to 12 residues. CDR1 and CDR2 from the germline V gene are SQVTM and ANQGSEA. CDR3 in amino acids: CSVEDPGLEAFF. In DNA form, the CDR3 reads TGCAGCGTTGAAGACCCCGGACTTGAAGCTTTCTTT.

The chain is built from TRBV19 and TRBJ2-2; 8 nucleotides match TRBD1. CDR1 is LNHDA and CDR2 is SQIVND in the germline V gene (reference sequence). The CDR3 sequence is 15 residues long. With 4 bases clipped from V and 7 bases from J, the junction kept 8 bases outside the gene matches. This chain's CDR3 is CASSTRTGRNGELFF. The CDR3 coding sequence is TGTGCCAGTAGTACCCGGACAGGGCGAAACGGGGAGCTGTTTTTT.

This clonotype came up once. The V and J genes are TRBV12-3 or TRBV12-4 and TRBJ1-2, with D possibly TRBD1 on 6 matching bases. This CDR3 has 15 amino acids. Trimming took off 1 base at V and 5 bases at J, with 14 bases between the two ends. The CDR3 spells CASSLVPRGGYGYTF. The DNA for the CDR3 is TGTGCCAGCAGTTTAGTCCCCAGGGGTGGATATGGCTACACCTTC.

The chain couples TRBV7-4 to TRBJ1-1; D uncertain. The V gene's germline CDR1 is SGHVT and CDR2 SQSDAQ. The V end was cut by 1 base, the J end by 4 bases, with 13 bases between. CDR3 size: 15 residues. The CDR3 DNA follows: TGTGCCAGCAGCTTAGTTTGGGAAGTCGGCACTGAAGCTTTCTTT. Translation: CASSLVWEVGTEAFF.

The chain employs TRBV4-2 and TRBJ2-1, with 10 bases fitting TRBD2. This CDR3 comprises 17 residues. After removal of 1 base from V and 10 bases from J, the junction contained 13 bases not matched to a gene. Looked up from germline, CDR1 is LGHNA and CDR2 is YNFKEQ. CDR3 sequence reads: CASSQGEGLADSKEQFF. CDR3 in DNA: TGTGCCAGCAGCCAAGGTGAAGGACTAGCGGATTCCAAAGAGCAGTTCTTC.

In nucleotides, the CDR3 is TGTGCCAGCAGCGTAGGTGACAGGACTTCTGGAAACACCATATATTTT. It codes for CASSVGDRTSGNTIYF. This chain connects TRBV9 to TRBJ1-3; D possibly corresponds to TRBD1 (6 bases). V lost 0 bases, J lost 1 base, and 11 bases lay in between. The CDR3 has 16 residues. Looked up from germline, CDR1 is SGDLS and CDR2 is YYNGEE.

V usage is TRBV5-6 and J usage is TRBJ2-2; 10 bases line up with TRBD2. With V trimmed by 2 bases and J by 13 bases, 8 bases remained unmatched. The germline gives CDR1 SGHDT, CDR2 YYEEEE. CDR3 length equals 14 residues. This chain's CDR3 is CASSFASGSAVLFF. CDR3 sequence (DNA): TGTGCCAGCAGCTTTGCTAGCGGGAGCGCGGTGCTGTTTTTT.

In its sample, this clonotype was seen once. The chain is built from TRBV29-1 and TRBJ2-7; no clear D. Germline V gene data show CDR1 as SQVTM and CDR2 as ANQGSEA. V was pared by 7 bases and J by 5 bases, with 18 bases between. CDR3 length equals 13 residues. The chain's CDR3 is CSASMRTSNEQYF. CDR3 bases: TGCAGCGCCTCCATGCGCACTTCGAACGAGCAGTACTTC.

This clonotype was seen a handful of times. CDR3 amino acids: CASSLKREVQETQYF. The DNA of the CDR3 is TGTGCCAGCAGCTTGAAGCGGGAGGTTCAAGAGACCCAGTACTTC. The chain employs TRBV5-4 and TRBJ2-5; 9 nucleotides agree with TRBD2. The CDR3 sequence is 15 residues long. CDR1 and CDR2 from the germline V gene are SGHNT and YYREEE (reference sequence). Losses at the gene ends were 1 base for V and 2 bases for J; bases not matched to a gene: 3. Together with reference TRBV5-4 and TRBJ2-5, the CDR3 gives the full variable domain: ETGVTQSPTHLIKTRGQQVTLRCSSQSGHNTVSWYQQALGQGPQFIFQYYREEENGRGNFPPRFSGLQFPNYSSELNVNALELDDSALYLCASSLKREVQETQYFGPGTRLLVL.

There are a few counts of this clonotype. This chain uses TRBV12-3 or TRBV12-4 with TRBJ2-5, with 8 positions matching TRBD1. The CDR3 runs to 14 residues. J lost 5 bases, V lost 3 bases, and 5 bases had no gene match. This CDR3 reads CASSLTGAGETQYF. CDR3 sequence (DNA): TGTGCCAGCAGTTTGACAGGGGCGGGGGAGACCCAGTACTTC.

The sample holds a few counts of this clonotype. The V call is TRBV5-1, the J call TRBJ1-1; 9 nucleotides agree with TRBD1. The CDR3 has 15 amino acids. The V segment lost 4 bases and the J segment 3 bases; nucleotides outside the gene matches: 7. Germline V gene data show CDR1 as SGHRS and CDR2 as YFSETQ. The CDR3 loop is CASSPGQGSYTEAFF. The CDR3 nucleotides read TGCGCCAGCAGCCCTGGACAGGGGTCATACACTGAAGCTTTCTTT.

The chain has TRBV7-9 and TRBJ2-5; tentative D call: TRBD2 (6 bases). V shed 4 bases and J shed 3 bases, with 12 bases lying between them. The CDR3 runs 14 residues. Germline assignment: CDR1 SEHNR and CDR2 FQNEAQ (reference sequence). The CDR3 spells CASSSDSGEETQYF. CDR3 sequence (DNA): TGTGCCAGCAGCTCCGACTCGGGGGAAGAGACCCAGTACTTC.

The J gene is TRBJ1-1, the V gene TRBV19; D gene unclear. The length of the CDR3 is 14 residues. The V gene's germline CDR1 is LNHDA and CDR2 SQIVND (reference sequence). The V and J ends lost 10 bases and 1 base respectively, with 16 bases between them. As DNA, the CDR3 is TGTGCCACCCTCGGCCGCATTTCGAACACTGAAGCTTTCTTT. It is translated as CATLGRISNTEAFF.

This clonotype was seen a few times. The chain carries TRBV6-1 and TRBJ1-5; the D gene is possibly TRBD1 (6 bases). Germline V lookup: CDR1 MNHNS, CDR2 SASEGT. This CDR3 is 15 amino acids long. Deletions cut 4 bases from V and 3 bases from J, with 13 bases between. CDR3 amino acids: CASSGSRGDNQPQHF. The CDR3 DNA reads TGTGCCAGCAGTGGTTCTAGGGGGGACAATCAGCCCCAGCATTTT.

The V call is TRBV4-1, the J call TRBJ2-7; D may be TRBD2 (6 bases). The germline CDR1 and CDR2 sequences are MGHRA and YSYEKL. The length of the CDR3 is 18 residues. Trimming removed 4 bases at V and 2 bases at J, with 24 bases between. The chain's CDR3 is CASSLLTRDAGRPYEQYF. The CDR3 bases are TGCGCCAGCAGCCTCCTTACCCGGGACGCGGGGCGCCCCTACGAGCAGTACTTC.

There are many counts of this clonotype. The rearrangement uses TRBV7-8 and TRBJ2-5, with TRBD2 matching over 14 bases. Germline CDR1 is SGHVS and CDR2 is FQNEAQ. The CDR3 sequence is 17 residues long. Germline trimming cut 2 bases from V and 3 bases from J; bases unmatched to any gene: 5. This CDR3 reads CASSLSGLAGGKETQYF. The CDR3, as DNA: TGTGCCAGCAGCTTATCAGGACTAGCGGGGGGTAAAGAGACCCAGTACTTC.

In its sample, this clonotype was seen many times. The J gene is TRBJ1-6, the V gene TRBV6-1; D remains unclear. Germline V gene data show CDR1 as MNHNS and CDR2 as SASEGT. V shed 2 bases and J shed 8 bases, with 13 bases lying between them. This CDR3 has 15 residues. The CDR3 protein is CASSEYVIEDSPLHF. The CDR3 DNA reads TGTGCCAGCAGTGAATATGTGATTGAGGATTCACCCCTCCACTTT.